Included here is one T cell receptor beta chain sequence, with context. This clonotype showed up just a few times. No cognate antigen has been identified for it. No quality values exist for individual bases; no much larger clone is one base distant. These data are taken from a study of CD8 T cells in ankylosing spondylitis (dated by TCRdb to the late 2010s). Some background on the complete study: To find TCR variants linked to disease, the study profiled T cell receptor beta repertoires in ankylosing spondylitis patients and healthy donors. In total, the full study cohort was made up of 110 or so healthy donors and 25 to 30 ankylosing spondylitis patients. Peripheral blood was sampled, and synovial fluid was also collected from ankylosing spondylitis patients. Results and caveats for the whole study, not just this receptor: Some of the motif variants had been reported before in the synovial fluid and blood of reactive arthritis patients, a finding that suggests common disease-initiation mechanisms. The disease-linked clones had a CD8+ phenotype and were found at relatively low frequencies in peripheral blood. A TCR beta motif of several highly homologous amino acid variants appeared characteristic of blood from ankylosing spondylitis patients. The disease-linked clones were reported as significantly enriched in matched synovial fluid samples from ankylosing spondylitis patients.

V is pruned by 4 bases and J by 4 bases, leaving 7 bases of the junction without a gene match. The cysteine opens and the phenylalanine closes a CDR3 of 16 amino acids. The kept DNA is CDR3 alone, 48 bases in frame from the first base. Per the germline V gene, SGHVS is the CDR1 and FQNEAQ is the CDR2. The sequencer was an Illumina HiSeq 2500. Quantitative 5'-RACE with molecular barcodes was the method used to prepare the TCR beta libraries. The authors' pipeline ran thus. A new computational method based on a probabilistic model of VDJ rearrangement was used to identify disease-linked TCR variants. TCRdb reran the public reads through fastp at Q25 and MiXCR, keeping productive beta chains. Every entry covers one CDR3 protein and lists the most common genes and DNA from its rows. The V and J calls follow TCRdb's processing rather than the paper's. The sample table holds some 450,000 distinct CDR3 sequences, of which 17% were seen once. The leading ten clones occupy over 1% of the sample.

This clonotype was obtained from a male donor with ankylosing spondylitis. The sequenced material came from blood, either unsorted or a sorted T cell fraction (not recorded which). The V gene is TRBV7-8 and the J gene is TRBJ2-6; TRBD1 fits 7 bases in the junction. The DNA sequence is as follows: TGTGCCAGCAGCTATACAGGGGTGGTGGGGGCCAACGTCCTGACTTTC. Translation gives CASSYTGVVGANVLTF. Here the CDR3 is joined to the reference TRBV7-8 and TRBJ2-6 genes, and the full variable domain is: GAGVSQSPRYKVAKRGQDVALRCDPISGHVSLFWYQQALGQGPEFLTYFQNEAQLDKSGLPSDRFFAERPEGSVSTLKIQRTQQEDSAVYLCASSYTGVVGANVLTFGAGSRLTVL.